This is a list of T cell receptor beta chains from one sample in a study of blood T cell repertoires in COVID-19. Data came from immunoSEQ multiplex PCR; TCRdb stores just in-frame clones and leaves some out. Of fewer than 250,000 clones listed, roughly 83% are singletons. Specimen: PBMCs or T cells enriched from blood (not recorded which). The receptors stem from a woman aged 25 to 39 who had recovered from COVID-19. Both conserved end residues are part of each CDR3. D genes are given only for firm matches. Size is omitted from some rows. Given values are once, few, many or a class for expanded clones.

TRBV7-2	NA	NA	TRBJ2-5	TGTGCCAGCAGCTTAAGGCAGGGCTACGAGACCCAGTACTTC	CASSLRQGYETQYF
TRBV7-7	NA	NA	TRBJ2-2	TGTGCTAGCAGTCCCCTCGGCGGGGAGCTGTTTTTT	CASSPLGGELFF
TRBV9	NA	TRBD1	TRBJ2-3	TGTGCCAGCAGCGTGTCTTCACAGGGGTTTTACACAGATACGCAGTATTTT	CASSVSSQGFYTDTQYF
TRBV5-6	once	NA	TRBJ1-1	TGTGCCAGCAGCCGGGGTCGGATCCCTGAAGCTTTCTTT	CASSRGRIPEAFF
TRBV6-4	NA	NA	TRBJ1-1	TGTGCCAGCAGTTGGCAGGGAGGGAACACTGAAGCTTTCTTT	CASSWQGGNTEAFF
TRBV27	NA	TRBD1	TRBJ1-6	TGTGCCAGCAGCCGCGGGCCCCAACAGGGGTATAATTCACCCCTCCACTTT	CASSRGPQQGYNSPLHF
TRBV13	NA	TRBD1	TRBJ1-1	TGTGCCAGCGCAGACAGGGGGCTATTGAAGAGCACTGAAGCTTTCTTT	CASADRGLLKSTEAFF
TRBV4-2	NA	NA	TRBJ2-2	TGTGCCAGCAGCCATCCCGGGGGGCCTCGCACCGGGGAGCTGTTTTTT	CASSHPGGPRTGELFF
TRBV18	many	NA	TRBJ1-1	TGTGCCAGCTCACCACCGGGCGGGGTAGGCACTGAAGCTTTCTTT	CASSPPGGVGTEAFF
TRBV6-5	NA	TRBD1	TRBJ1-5	TGTGCCAGCAGTTGGGACAGCCCTCATAGCAATCAGCCCCAGCATTTT	CASSWDSPHSNQPQHF
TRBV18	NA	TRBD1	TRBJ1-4	TGTGCCAGCTCACCTCAGGGACAGGGTTTGTTTTTT	CASSPQGQGLFF
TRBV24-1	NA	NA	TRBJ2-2	TGTGCCACCCAGCATAGTGGGAGCACCGGGGAGCTGTTTTTT	CATQHSGSTGELFF
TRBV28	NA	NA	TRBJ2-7	TGTGCCAGCAGTCAAGTTTCCCGGGATCAGCAGTACTTC	CASSQVSRDQQYF
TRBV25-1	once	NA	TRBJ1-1	TGTGCCAGCAGTGACTCACGGTGGAACACTGAAGCTTTCTTT	CASSDSRWNTEAFF
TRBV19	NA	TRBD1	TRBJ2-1	TGTGCCAGTAGTATTGACAGGGGGCTGTTGAATGAGCAGTTCTTC	CASSIDRGLLNEQFF
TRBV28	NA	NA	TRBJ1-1	TGTGCCAGCAGCCTCCCCCAGGGGACATGGACTGAAGCTTTCTTT	CASSLPQGTWTEAFF
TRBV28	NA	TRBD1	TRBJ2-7	TGTGCCAGCGGGACAGGAAACTACGAGCAGTACTTC	CASGTGNYEQYF
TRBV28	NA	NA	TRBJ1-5	TGTGCCAGCAGTCTCGGTCTTAGCAATCAGCCCCAGCATTTT	CASSLGLSNQPQHF
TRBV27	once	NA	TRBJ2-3	TGTGCCAGCAGTTCAGGGTTTAGCACAGATACGCAGTATTTT	CASSSGFSTDTQYF
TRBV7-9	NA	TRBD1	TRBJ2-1	TGTGCCAGCAGCTTAGCTGGGACAGGGCAAAATGAGCAGTTCTTC	CASSLAGTGQNEQFF
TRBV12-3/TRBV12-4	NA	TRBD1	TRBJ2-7	TGTGCCAGTAAACTGACAGGGGGGTACGAGCAGTACTTC	CASKLTGGYEQYF
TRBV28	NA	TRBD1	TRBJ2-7	TGTGCCAGCAGCTCCGGACAGGGGGCATCCTACGAGCAGTACTTC	CASSSGQGASYEQYF
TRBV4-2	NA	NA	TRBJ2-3	TGTGCCAGCAGCCAAGTACGAGGGGATACGCAGTATTTT	CASSQVRGDTQYF
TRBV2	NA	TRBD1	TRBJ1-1	TGTGCCAGCAGAGGACAGGGACGGGAGAACACTGAAGCTTTCTTT	CASRGQGRENTEAFF
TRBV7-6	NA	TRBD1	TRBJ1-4	TGTGCCAGCAGCACAGGGACAGTCCCTGGGAAACTGTTTTTT	CASSTGTVPGKLFF
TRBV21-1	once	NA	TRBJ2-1	TGTGCCAGCAGCAAAGAGGGGTGTAGCGGGAGGGCCTCCTACAATGAGCAGTTCTTC	CASSKEGCSGRASYNEQFF
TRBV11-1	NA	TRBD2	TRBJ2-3	TGTGCCAGCAGCCCCCTAGCGGGGGGTACAGATACGCAGTATTTT	CASSPLAGGTDTQYF
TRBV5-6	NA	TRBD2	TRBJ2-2	TGTGCCAGCAGCTTGGATAGCGGGGGGACCGGGGAGCTGTTTTTT	CASSLDSGGTGELFF
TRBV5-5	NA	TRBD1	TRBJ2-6	TGTGCCAGCAGCTGGTTGACAGGGGCACTCTCTGGGGCCAACGTCCTGACTTTC	CASSWLTGALSGANVLTF
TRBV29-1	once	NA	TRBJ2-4	TGCAGCGTTGATGACCGGAGGAGCGACGAAAACATTCAGTACTTC	CSVDDRRSDENIQYF
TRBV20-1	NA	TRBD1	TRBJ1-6	TGCAGTGCTAGTTGGGGACAGGGGAATTCACCCCTCCACTTT	CSASWGQGNSPLHF
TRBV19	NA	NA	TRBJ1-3	TGTGCCAGTAGTGAGTCTGGAAACACCATATATTTT	CASSESGNTIYF
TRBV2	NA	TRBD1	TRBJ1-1	TGTGCCAGCGGGACAGGGGATATGAACACTGAAGCTTTCTTT	CASGTGDMNTEAFF
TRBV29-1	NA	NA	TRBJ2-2	TGCAGCGTCAGTCTCGGCAGGGGGGAGCTGTTTTTT	CSVSLGRGELFF
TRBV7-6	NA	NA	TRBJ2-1	TGTGCCAGCAGCTCGCTGGCAGGAATCTCTTACAATGAGCAGTTCTTC	CASSSLAGISYNEQFF
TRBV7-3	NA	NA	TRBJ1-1	TGTGCCAGCAGCTTACGAGACAATAGTCCAGCTTTCTTT	CASSLRDNSPAFF
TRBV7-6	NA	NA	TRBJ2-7	TGTGCCAGCAGCCGATCTCGCGGCTACGAGCAGTACTTC	CASSRSRGYEQYF
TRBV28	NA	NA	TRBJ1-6	TGTGCCAGCAGGACAGTGAGCTCACCCCTCCACTTT	CASRTVSSPLHF
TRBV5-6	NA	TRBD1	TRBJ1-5	TGTGCCAGCAGCCCCGGGACAGCAAATCAGCCCCAGCATTTT	CASSPGTANQPQHF
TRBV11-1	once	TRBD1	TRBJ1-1	TGTGCCAGCAGCTTACCGGGACAGTGGAACACTGAAGCTTTCTTT	CASSLPGQWNTEAFF
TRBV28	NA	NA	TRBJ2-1	TGTGCCAGCACCTTGGGGGGAACTTACAATGAGCAGTTCTTC	CASTLGGTYNEQFF
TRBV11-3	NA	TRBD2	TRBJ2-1	TGTGCCAGCAGCTCGGGACTAGCGGGAGGGTCCAATGAGCAGTTCTTC	CASSSGLAGGSNEQFF
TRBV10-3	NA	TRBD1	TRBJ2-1	TGTGCCATCAGTGATGGAAACAGGGGGCAGAGCTCCTACAATGAGCAGTTCTTC	CAISDGNRGQSSYNEQFF
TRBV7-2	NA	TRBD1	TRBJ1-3	TGTGCCAGCAGCACCTGGACAGGGACTGGAAACACCATATATTTT	CASSTWTGTGNTIYF
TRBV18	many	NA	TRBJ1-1	TGTGCCAGCGCATCCGCCGGGACACTTCGGAACACTGAAGCTTTCTTT	CASASAGTLRNTEAFF
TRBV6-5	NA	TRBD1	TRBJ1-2	TGTGCCAGCAACAGGGACAGGGGGCCTAGCTACACCTTC	CASNRDRGPSYTF